The 15 T cell receptor beta chains below all came from one sample that was sequenced in a study of OX40 agonist ivuxolimab in advanced cancers. Here immunoSEQ multiplex PCR was the method, and the copy in TCRdb shows in-frame clones only, minus some. Altogether 69,000 or so clones are present, approximately 83% being singletons, with the ten largest covering under 0.55%. The sample was CD4+ or CD8+ T cells sorted from blood, taken in a trial of the OX40 agonist ivuxolimab. The receptors were sampled from an adult with an advanced solid tumor such as melanoma, head and neck, liver or kidney cancer.

The J gene is TRBJ2-6, the V gene TRBV10-3; TRBD1 agrees at 7 bases. Germline V gene lookup returns CDR1 ENHRY and CDR2 SYGVKD. This CDR3 is 15 amino acids long. Losses at the gene ends were 4 bases for V and 2 bases for J; bases not matched to a gene: 2. CDR3 DNA sequence: TGTGCCATCAGTGGACAGGGCGCTGGGGCCAACGTCCTGACTTTC. Protein product: CAISGQGAGANVLTF.

This clone was picked up a small number of times. CDR3 nucleotides: TGTGCCAGCAGTGACCAGGAATCACGCGAGCAGTTCTTC. It is translated as CASSDQESREQFF. The chain couples TRBV6-4 to TRBJ2-1; D gene ambiguous. This CDR3 has 13 residues. Per the germline V gene, CDR1 is MRHNA and CDR2 is SNTAGT. Trimming stripped 2 bases from V and 10 bases from J, with 12 bases between.

The J gene is TRBJ2-7, the V gene TRBV4-3, with D unresolved. Trimming cost V 0 bases and J 1 base, with 4 bases left between them. The CDR3 contains 13 residues. CDR1 and CDR2 (germline): LGHNA, YSLEER. CDR3 bases: TGCGCCAGCAGCCAAGACAGTTCCTACGAGCAGTACTTC. Residues: CASSQDSSYEQYF.

This chain links TRBV19 with TRBJ1-3; maybe TRBD1 (5 bases). Trimming stripped 0 bases from V and 1 base from J, with 13 bases between. The CDR3 spans 17 residues. Germline V gives CDR1 LNHDA, CDR2 SQIVND (reference sequence). DNA for the CDR3: TGTGCCAGTAGTATAGATTCCGGGGGTCGATCTGGAAACACCATATATTTT. This codes for CASSIDSGGRSGNTIYF.

This chain links TRBV6-1 with TRBJ2-7; D may be TRBD2 (6 bases). V was pared by 1 base and J by 10 bases, with 14 bases between. Germline values: CDR1 MNHNS, CDR2 SASEGT. The CDR3 consists of 13 residues. The CDR3 here is CASSEEPGVRQYF. CDR3 bases: TGTGCCAGCAGTGAAGAGCCGGGGGTCCGCCAGTACTTC.

The V gene is TRBV7-8, the J gene TRBJ2-3; 11 positions agree with TRBD2. The CDR3 has 15 residues. After removal of 5 bases from V and 5 bases from J, the junction contained 6 bases not matched to a gene. Germline V lookup: CDR1 SGHVS, CDR2 FQNEAQ. CDR3 DNA sequence: TGTGCCAGCAGCCCGACTAGCGGGGTACAAGATACGCAGTATTTT. Translation gives CASSPTSGVQDTQYF.

This rearrangement joins TRBV6-5 to TRBJ2-3; possibly TRBD2 for D (7 bases). Trimming removed 6 bases at V and 6 bases at J, with 16 bases between. Germline CDR1 is MNHEY and CDR2 is SVGAGI. This CDR3 contains 14 residues. DNA of the CDR3: TGTGCCAGCAGGGTGGGGGGGCGCGGTGATACGCAGTATTTT. It codes for CASRVGGRGDTQYF.

This chain uses TRBV7-9 with TRBJ1-5; D possibly corresponds to TRBD1 (5 bases). The CDR3 totals 13 residues. Germline-derived CDR1 and CDR2 are SEHNR and FQNEAQ (reference sequence). V was trimmed by 3 bases and J by 7 bases, leaving 10 bases between them. The CDR3 region is CASSFGRDQPQHF. CDR3 coding DNA: TGTGCCAGCAGCTTCGGTCGGGACCAGCCCCAGCATTTT.

The rearrangement links TRBV7-2 to TRBJ2-5; 12 nucleotides align to TRBD2. The CDR3 has 17 amino acids. Germline CDR1 and CDR2: SGHTA and FQGNSA. Trimming took 3 bases from V and 7 from J; bases not matched to a gene: 12. CDR3 sequence: CASSLGPTSGGEGTQYF. CDR3 DNA sequence: TGTGCCAGCAGCTTGGGCCCGACTAGCGGGGGAGAGGGGACCCAGTACTTC.

V usage is TRBV7-4 and J usage is TRBJ1-2; no clear D gene. Germline CDR1 is SGHVT and CDR2 is SQSDAQ. V was shortened by 5 bases and J by 3 bases, with 16 bases between the two germline ends. The CDR3 covers 15 residues. CDR3 in amino acids: CASSVIVQDHYGYTF. The CDR3 DNA sequence: TGTGCCAGCAGCGTAATCGTCCAGGACCACTATGGCTACACCTTC.

The chain joins TRBV14 to TRBJ1-5; D is uncertain. CDR1 and CDR2 (germline): SGHDN, FVKESK. V gave up 0 bases and J gave up 1 base, with 7 bases separating them. CDR3 size: 15 residues. This CDR3 is CASSQEAQSNQPQHF. Here the CDR3 DNA reads TGTGCCAGCAGCCAAGAGGCCCAGAGCAATCAGCCCCAGCATTTT.

This clone was seen a few times. The DNA for the CDR3 is TGTGCCAGCGGGCATGCGGATACGCAGTATTTT. It yields the protein CASGHADTQYF. This rearrangement joins TRBV7-9 to TRBJ2-3; D is undetermined. In germline, CDR1 is SEHNR, CDR2 FQNEAQ (reference sequence). V gave up 8 bases and J gave up 6 bases, with 9 bases separating them. CDR3 size: 11 residues.

This rearrangement joins TRBV6-5 to TRBJ1-2; TRBD1 matches at 9 bases. Trimming cost V 6 bases and J 6 bases; bases outside gene matches: 5. Germline loops: CDR1 MNHEY, CDR2 SVGAGI. The CDR3 consists of 13 residues. The CDR3 sequence is CASREQGADGYTF. The CDR3 DNA reads as TGTGCCAGCAGAGAACAGGGGGCTGATGGCTACACCTTC.

The V and J genes are TRBV6-5 and TRBJ1-5; the D gene is possibly TRBD1 (6 bases). V was pared by 4 bases and J by 6 bases, with 19 bases between. Looked up from germline, CDR1 is MNHEY and CDR2 is SVGAGI. The CDR3 totals 16 residues. As DNA, the CDR3 is TGTGCCAGCAGTTCCTCCACGGGGGGGGCTGGTCAGCCCCAGCATTTT. This gives the protein CASSSSTGGAGQPQHF.

The chain has TRBV7-2 and TRBJ2-1; no reliable D call. The CDR3 consists of 11 residues. Germline V gives CDR1 SGHTA, CDR2 FQGNSA. The V end was cut by 1 base, the J end by 11 bases, with 6 bases between. This chain's CDR3 is CASSLGGQQFF. The CDR3 coding sequence is TGTGCCAGCAGCTTAGGAGGTCAGCAGTTCTTC.